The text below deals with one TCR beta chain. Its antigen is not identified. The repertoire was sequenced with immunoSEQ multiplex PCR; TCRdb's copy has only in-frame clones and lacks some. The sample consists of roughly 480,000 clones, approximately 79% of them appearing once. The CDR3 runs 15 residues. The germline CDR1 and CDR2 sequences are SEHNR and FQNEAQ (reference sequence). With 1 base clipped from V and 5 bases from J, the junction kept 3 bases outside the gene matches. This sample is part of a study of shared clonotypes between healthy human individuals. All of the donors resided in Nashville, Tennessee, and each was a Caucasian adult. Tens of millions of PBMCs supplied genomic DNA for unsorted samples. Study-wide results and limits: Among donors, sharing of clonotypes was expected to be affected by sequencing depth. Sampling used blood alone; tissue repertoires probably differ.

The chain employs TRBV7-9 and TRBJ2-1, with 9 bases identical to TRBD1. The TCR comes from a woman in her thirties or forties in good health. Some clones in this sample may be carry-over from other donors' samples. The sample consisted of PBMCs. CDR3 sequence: CASSLDRGQDNEQFF. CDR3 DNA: TGTGCCAGCAGCTTAGACAGGGGGCAGGACAATGAGCAGTTCTTC.